Listed here is a single T cell receptor (beta chain). PCR employed 60 Vbeta and 13 Jbeta primers. Libraries were prepared by immunoSEQ multiplex PCR; TCRdb keeps only in-frame clonotypes and omits some of them. The sample records approximately 180,000 clones, 80% being singletons. This sample is drawn from a study of cytomegalovirus exposure and HLA in healthy donors. Germline loops: CDR1 SEHNR, CDR2 FQNEAQ (reference sequence). CDR3 length equals 17 residues. Losses at the gene ends were 2 bases for V and 2 bases for J; bases not matched to a gene: 8. The TCR sequence derives from a young man in good health and CMV-seropositive. The sequenced material came from PBMCs. The chain couples TRBV7-9 to TRBJ2-3; 9 nucleotides line up with TRBD1. The CDR3 reads CASSLLGTGRITDTQYF. The CDR3 nucleotides are TGTGCCAGCAGCTTACTCGGGACAGGGCGGATCACAGATACGCAGTATTTT.